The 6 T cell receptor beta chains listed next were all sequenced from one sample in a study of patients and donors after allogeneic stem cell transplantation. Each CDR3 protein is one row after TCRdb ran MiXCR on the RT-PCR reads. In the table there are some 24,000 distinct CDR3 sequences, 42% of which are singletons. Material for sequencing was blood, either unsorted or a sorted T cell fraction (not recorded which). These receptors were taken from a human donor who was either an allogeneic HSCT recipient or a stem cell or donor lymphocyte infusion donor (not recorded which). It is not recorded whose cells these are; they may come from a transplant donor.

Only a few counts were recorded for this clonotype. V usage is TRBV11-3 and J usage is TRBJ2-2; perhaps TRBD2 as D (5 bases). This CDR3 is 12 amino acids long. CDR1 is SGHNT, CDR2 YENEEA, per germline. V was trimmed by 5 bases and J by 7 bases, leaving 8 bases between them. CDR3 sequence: CASSLRDGELFF. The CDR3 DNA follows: TGTGCCAGCAGCCTCCGGGACGGGGAGCTGTTTTTT.

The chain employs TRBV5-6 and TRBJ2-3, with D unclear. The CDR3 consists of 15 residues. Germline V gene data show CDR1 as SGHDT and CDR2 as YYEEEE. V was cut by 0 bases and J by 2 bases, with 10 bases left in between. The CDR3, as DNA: TGTGCCAGCAGCTTGGATTCAGCCTACACAGATACGCAGTATTTT. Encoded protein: CASSLDSAYTDTQYF.

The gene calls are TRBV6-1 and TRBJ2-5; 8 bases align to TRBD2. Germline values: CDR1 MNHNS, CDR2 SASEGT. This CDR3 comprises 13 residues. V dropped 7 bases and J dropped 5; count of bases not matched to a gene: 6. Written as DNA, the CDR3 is TGTGCCAGCACCGGGGGGGCTGCGGAGACCCAGTACTTC. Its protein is CASTGGAAETQYF.

Written as DNA, the CDR3 is TGTGCCAGCGCCCGACAGGTTCGGGCTGGAAACACCATATATTTT. It yields the protein CASARQVRAGNTIYF. The chain combines TRBV6-5 with TRBJ1-3; a possible D gene is TRBD1 (6 bases). Trimming stripped 8 bases from V and 2 bases from J, with 16 bases between. CDR3 length: 15 amino acids. CDR1 is MNHEY and CDR2 is SVGAGI in the germline V gene.

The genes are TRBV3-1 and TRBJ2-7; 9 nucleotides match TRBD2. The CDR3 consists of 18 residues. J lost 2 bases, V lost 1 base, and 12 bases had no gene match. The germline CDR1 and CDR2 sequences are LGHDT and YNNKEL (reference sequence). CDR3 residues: CASSQGLFGGRVTYEQYF. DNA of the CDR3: TGTGCCAGCAGCCAAGGCCTATTCGGCGGGAGGGTAACCTACGAGCAGTACTTC.

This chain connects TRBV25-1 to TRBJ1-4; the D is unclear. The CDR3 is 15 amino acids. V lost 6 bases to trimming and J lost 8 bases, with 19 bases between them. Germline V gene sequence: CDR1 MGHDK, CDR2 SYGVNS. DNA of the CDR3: TGTGCCAGCAGAGAGACATCGGGAATTAAGGAAAAACTGTTTTTT. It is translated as CASRETSGIKEKLFF.